The clone carrying this TCR beta chain has a count of ten or more. The target antigen is unknown. The record originates from a study of neurological immune-mediated disorders. Study findings and constraints: The multiple sclerosis repertoire cluster had no clinical or MRI feature associated with it.

Each sequencing run yielded over 190 million TCR-beta sequences from 15-18 subjects. TCRdb reprocessed the 5' RACE reads via MiXCR and lists one record per CDR3 protein. The table lists about 55,000 distinct CDR3 sequences, about 4% of them singletons. CDR3 length equals 16 residues. V lost 4 bases and J lost 0, with 16 bases in between. From germline, CDR1 is SQVTM and CDR2 ANQGSEA. Material: PBMCs. The clonotype was recovered from a man aged 45 to 65 with multiple sclerosis. The rearrangement joins TRBV29-1 to TRBJ2-1, with a weak D call TRBD2 (6 bases). CDR3 coding DNA: TGCAGCGTTGTCCCCGGAGGGCCTGGCTCCTACAATGAGCAGTTCTTC. It specifies CSVVPGGPGSYNEQFF.